This entry concerns a single TCR beta chain. This specimen comes from a study of blood T cell repertoires in COVID-19. Assay: immunoSEQ multiplex PCR; the TCRdb copy retains only in-frame clones and omits some. The sample yields 110,000 to 150,000 clones, roughly 88% seen once. The CDR3 length is 17 residues. V trimming: 3 bases; J trimming: 8 bases; junction bases outside the gene matches: 14. The germline V gene has CDR1 SGDLS and CDR2 YYNGEE. The sequence came from a man in his sixties with active or convalescent COVID-19. The sequenced sample was peripheral blood. The chain recombines TRBV9 with TRBJ1-6; 7 bases are a match to TRBD1. This CDR3 reads CASSAGSRGQFDSPLHF. CDR3 DNA sequence: TGTGCCAGCAGCGCCGGGAGCCGGGGACAGTTTGATTCACCCCTCCACTTT.